The 16 T cell receptor beta chains below come from one sample, sequenced in a study of T cell responses to AZD1222 COVID-19 vaccine. Assay used: immunoSEQ multiplex PCR; TCRdb lists only in-frame clones, some missing. Seen here are around 100,000 clones, about 87% observed once, and the top ten hold around 2%. The sample was peripheral blood, taken on day 0 of AZD1222 vaccination. All receptors come from an adult in good health.

This chain uses TRBV2 with TRBJ2-3, with 10 nucleotides matching TRBD2. Germline values: CDR1 SNHLY, CDR2 FYNNEI. This CDR3 spans 16 amino acids. V was clipped by 7 bases and J by 1 base; unmatched bases: 8. The CDR3 DNA sequence: TGTGCCAGCATGTGGACTAGCGGACTTGGCACAGATACGCAGTATTTT. Encoded protein: CASMWTSGLGTDTQYF.

The gene calls are TRBV19 and TRBJ1-5; the D is unclear. CDR1 and CDR2 from the germline V gene are LNHDA and SQIVND (reference sequence). There are 16 residues in the CDR3. Trimming pared 7 bases from V and 0 bases from J, leaving 16 bases between. CDR3 loop: CASIRGATGSNQPQHF. Written as DNA, the CDR3 is TGTGCCAGTATTCGAGGCGCAACCGGTAGCAATCAGCCCCAGCATTTT.

The chain uses TRBV7-9 and TRBJ1-1, with no clear D. The CDR3 spans 11 residues. The V end lost 5 bases, the J end lost 6 bases, and 7 bases lay between the germline ends. Germline CDR1 and CDR2: SEHNR and FQNEAQ (reference sequence). The DNA for the CDR3 is TGTGCCAGCAGCCTCCCTGCTGAAGCTTTCTTT. As protein: CASSLPAEAFF.

The rearrangement uses TRBV6-4 and TRBJ1-1; D uncertain. V lost 5 bases to trimming and J lost 1 base, with 8 bases between them. This CDR3 is 13 amino acids long. Looked up from germline, CDR1 is MRHNA and CDR2 is SNTAGT. The CDR3 region is CASSRTGNTEAFF. The DNA of the CDR3 is TGTGCCAGCAGTAGGACGGGGAACACTGAAGCTTTCTTT.

This clone was recorded only once. This chain uses TRBV15 with TRBJ1-3, with D perhaps matching TRBD1 (5 bases). Per the germline V gene, CDR1 is LNHNV and CDR2 is YYDKDF (reference sequence). The CDR3 has 16 residues. Trimming stripped 1 base from V and 2 bases from J, with 12 bases between. The CDR3 coding sequence is TGTGCCACCAGCAGAGGTTGGGGCCTAACTGGAAACACCATATATTTT. Translated: CATSRGWGLTGNTIYF.

J is TRBJ1-3 and V is TRBV28; D possibly corresponds to TRBD1 (6 bases). V was shortened by 4 bases and J by 2 bases, with 12 bases between the two germline ends. Germline CDR1 reads MDHEN; CDR2 reads SYDVKM. There are 15 residues in the CDR3. The CDR3 region is CASSYVTGAGNTIYF. The DNA for the CDR3 is TGTGCCAGCAGTTACGTGACAGGAGCTGGAAACACCATATATTTT.

This clone appeared a single time. The chain joins TRBV2 to TRBJ2-1; D is perhaps TRBD2 (7 bases). V lost 8 bases and J lost 7, with 21 bases in between. This CDR3 spans 15 amino acids. The germline V gene encodes CDR1 SNHLY and CDR2 FYNNEI. In nucleotides, the CDR3 is TGTGCCAGCTCCTCTCCGGGGGGCGCGGTAAATGAGCAGTTCTTC. Translated, it gives CASSSPGGAVNEQFF.

This chain links TRBV28 with TRBJ1-4, with TRBD1 identical over 8 bases. The V gene's germline CDR1 is MDHEN and CDR2 SYDVKM. There are 19 residues in the CDR3. The junction had 17 bases not matched to a gene; V was cut back by 2 bases and J by 6 bases. The CDR3 sequence is CASSLGADRGEKDYEKLFF. CDR3 DNA sequence: TGTGCCAGCAGTTTAGGAGCCGACAGGGGCGAAAAGGATTATGAAAAACTGTTTTTT.

This sequence joins TRBV11-3 and TRBJ2-1; 10 positions agree with TRBD2. From germline, CDR1 is SGHNT and CDR2 YENEEA. J gave up 2 bases and V 8 bases, and 9 bases lay outside the gene matches. The CDR3 is made up of 16 amino acids. Here the CDR3 reads CASSLAGEIPYNEQFF. The CDR3 DNA follows: TGTGCCAGCTCCCTAGCGGGAGAGATCCCCTACAATGAGCAGTTCTTC.

The V call is TRBV7-2, the J call TRBJ2-2, with D hard to call. The V gene lost 5 bases and the J gene lost 6 bases, with 19 bases spanning the gap. The CDR3 contains 16 residues. Germline CDR1 and CDR2: SGHTA and FQGNSA. Here the CDR3 reads CASSAIPDGGAGELFF. CDR3 nucleotides: TGTGCCAGCAGCGCGATCCCCGACGGCGGAGCCGGGGAGCTGTTTTTT.

This chain joins TRBV7-8 and TRBJ2-3; tentative D call: TRBD2 (5 bases). This CDR3 contains 17 residues. CDR1 and CDR2 from the germline V gene are SGHVS and FQNEAQ. Trimming removed 5 bases at V and 1 base at J, with 19 bases between. The CDR3 protein is CASSHNPPGSGTDTQYF. CDR3 DNA: TGTGCCAGCAGCCATAACCCCCCGGGATCCGGCACAGATACGCAGTATTTT. Filled out from reference TRBV7-8 and TRBJ2-3, the complete variable domain reads GAGVSQSPRYKVAKRGQDVALRCDPISGHVSLFWYQQALGQGPEFLTYFQNEAQLDKSGLPSDRFFAERPEGSVSTLKIQRTQQEDSAVYLCASSHNPPGSGTDTQYFGPGTRLTVL.

V is TRBV27 and J is TRBJ2-2; either TRBD1 or TRBD2 may supply D (5 bases each). V dropped 4 bases and J dropped 1 base, with 13 bases sitting between them. There are 16 residues in the CDR3. Germline V gene data show CDR1 as MNHEY and CDR2 as SMNVEV (reference sequence). CDR3 sequence reads: CASSSQGPLNTGELFF. CDR3 sequence (DNA): TGTGCCAGCAGTTCTCAGGGACCGTTGAACACCGGGGAGCTGTTTTTT.

The chain uses TRBV7-8 and TRBJ1-5; the match to TRBD1 covers 8 bases. The CDR3 sequence is 16 residues long. CDR1 is SGHVS, CDR2 FQNEAQ, per germline. The J segment lost 5 bases and the V segment lost 4 bases, leaving 10 bases of the junction unmatched. Here the CDR3 reads CASSYTGQGGDQPQHF. The CDR3 bases are TGTGCCAGCAGCTACACCGGACAGGGCGGTGATCAGCCCCAGCATTTT.

The J gene is TRBJ2-2, the V gene TRBV13; possibly TRBD2 for D (6 bases). The germline V and J ends were trimmed by 4 bases and 6 bases, with 21 bases remaining between them. The CDR3 spans 17 residues. The germline gives CDR1 PRHDT, CDR2 FYEKMQ (reference sequence). CDR3 in DNA: TGTGCCAGCAGCTATCTCCTGACGGGAGAGGGAGCCGGGGAGCTGTTTTTT. Translated, it gives CASSYLLTGEGAGELFF.

This chain uses TRBV30 with TRBJ2-3; 8 bases map to TRBD2. The CDR3 sequence is 14 residues long. Germline trimming cut 3 bases from V and 3 bases from J; bases unmatched to any gene: 5. From germline, CDR1 is GTSNPN and CDR2 SVGIG (reference sequence). The chain's CDR3 is CAWRGLVATDTQYF. The CDR3 coding sequence is TGTGCCTGGAGGGGACTAGTGGCTACAGATACGCAGTATTTT.

The chain couples TRBV7-8 to TRBJ2-7; D may be TRBD2 (5 bases). The CDR3 runs to 14 residues. V gave up 3 bases and J gave up 6 bases, with 15 bases separating them. Germline CDR1 reads SGHVS; CDR2 reads FQNEAQ. The CDR3 nucleotides read TGTGCCAGCAGCTTTGGGGAGACCCGACGCGAGCAGTACTTC. As protein: CASSFGETRREQYF.